Below, 18 T cell receptor beta chains from the same sample are listed, as sequenced in a study of T cell responses to AZD1222 COVID-19 vaccine. Some clones are missing from TCRdb's copy, which holds only in-frame ones; the method was immunoSEQ multiplex PCR. The sample has 70,000 to 95,000 clones; roughly 84% are singletons. The sequences come from peripheral blood, collected 28 days after the second AZD1222 dose. The receptors were sampled from an adult who received the AZD1222 COVID-19 vaccine.

The chain uses TRBV5-1 and TRBJ2-7; the D gene could be TRBD1 or TRBD2 (5 bases each). V was trimmed by 4 bases and J by 0 bases, leaving 11 bases between them. CDR3 size: 14 residues. The germline gives CDR1 SGHRS, CDR2 YFSETQ. The CDR3 spells CASSNSGSSYEQYF. CDR3 bases: TGCGCCAGCAGCAACTCAGGGAGCTCCTACGAGCAGTACTTC.

The rearrangement links TRBV7-9 to TRBJ2-1; 8 bases agree with TRBD2. The V and J ends lost 5 bases and 8 bases, in that order; junction bases with no gene match: 17. This CDR3 region has 17 residues. Germline CDR1 is SEHNR and CDR2 is FQNEAQ (reference sequence). CDR3 residues: CASSPRFGGLAGYEQFF. CDR3 nucleotides: TGTGCCAGCAGCCCTCGTTTTGGTGGCCTAGCGGGCTATGAGCAGTTCTTC.

This chain connects TRBV5-1 to TRBJ1-1; no definite D call. Trimming shortened V by 1 base and J by 6 bases, and 16 bases separated the two germline ends. Germline CDR1 is SGHRS and CDR2 is YFSETQ. The CDR3 spans 15 residues. This chain's CDR3 is CASSLSFRQPAEAFF. In DNA form, the CDR3 reads TGCGCCAGCAGCTTGTCCTTTCGGCAGCCCGCTGAAGCTTTCTTT. Full variable domain (outside the CDR3, taken from reference TRBV5-1 and TRBJ1-1): KAGVTQTPRYLIKTRGQQVTLSCSPISGHRSVSWYQQTPGQGLQFLFEYFSETQRNKGNFPGRFSGRQFSNSRSEMNVSTLELGDSALYLCASSLSFRQPAEAFFGQGTRLTVV.

The chain carries TRBV5-1 and TRBJ2-3; D is uncertain. Germline values: CDR1 SGHRS, CDR2 YFSETQ. V was pared by 0 bases and J by 4 bases, with 15 bases between. The CDR3 runs to 16 residues. The chain's CDR3 is CASSLAGSYAADTQYF. DNA for the CDR3: TGCGCCAGCAGCTTGGCCGGATCATACGCAGCAGATACGCAGTATTTT. Full variable domain (missing parts from reference TRBV5-1 and TRBJ2-3): KAGVTQTPRYLIKTRGQQVTLSCSPISGHRSVSWYQQTPGQGLQFLFEYFSETQRNKGNFPGRFSGRQFSNSRSEMNVSTLELGDSALYLCASSLAGSYAADTQYFGPGTRLTVL.

The genes are TRBV27 and TRBJ1-1; 9 positions agree with TRBD1. Germline CDR1 and CDR2: MNHEY and SMNVEV (reference sequence). Trimming took 5 bases from V and 3 from J; bases not matched to a gene: 4. The length of the CDR3 is 14 residues. DNA for the CDR3: TGTGCCAGCAGTCCGACAGGGGGACACACTGAAGCTTTCTTT. This gives the protein CASSPTGGHTEAFF.

This chain joins TRBV19 and TRBJ2-3; D is tentatively TRBD1 or TRBD2 (5 bases each). This CDR3 is built from 14 residues. Germline CDR1 reads LNHDA; CDR2 reads SQIVND (reference sequence). Trimming cost V 5 bases and J 2 bases, with 11 bases left between them. The CDR3 nucleotides are TGTGCCAGTAGTCAGAGGGGACCCACAGATACGCAGTATTTT. Translation gives CASSQRGPTDTQYF.

Turning to this clone: The sample carries other DNA sequences with the same CDR3. This rearrangement joins TRBV7-2 to TRBJ1-1; the D gene is possibly TRBD1 (5 bases). Germline CDR1 is SGHTA and CDR2 is FQGNSA. There are 13 residues in the CDR3. The V and J ends lost 4 bases and 4 bases respectively, with 10 bases between them. The DNA for the CDR3 is TGTGCCAGCAGCTCCTCGGGGGGCACTGAAGCTTTCTTT. This gives the protein CASSSSGGTEAFF.

This clone is a singleton in its sample. This chain joins TRBV4-3 and TRBJ2-6, with D possibly called TRBD1 or TRBD2 (5 bases each). Deletions cut 3 bases from V and 2 bases from J, with 11 bases between. Germline CDR1 is LGHNA and CDR2 is YSLEER. This CDR3 is 16 amino acids long. The CDR3 reads CASSQGVATGANVLTF. The CDR3 DNA is TGCGCCAGCAGCCAGGGGGTAGCGACTGGGGCCAACGTCCTGACTTTC.

The V gene is TRBV6-4, the J gene TRBJ1-2; 8 bases match TRBD1. Germline lookup yields CDR1 MRHNA and CDR2 SNTAGT. The CDR3 extends over 14 amino acids. The V gene end was trimmed by 5 bases and the J gene end by 4 bases; junction bases not matched to a gene: 6. The CDR3 region is CASSFDRGPYGYTF. In DNA, the CDR3 is TGTGCCAGCAGTTTTGACAGGGGCCCCTATGGCTACACCTTC.

The chain uses TRBV28 and TRBJ2-5, with D tentatively TRBD1 or TRBD2 (6 bases each). The germline V gene encodes CDR1 MDHEN and CDR2 SYDVKM. The CDR3 covers 14 residues. Trimming stripped 2 bases from V and 7 bases from J, with 14 bases between. For the CDR3, the DNA is TGTGCCAGCAGTTTAGCACAGGGAGCGGGGACCCAGTACTTC. It encodes CASSLAQGAGTQYF.

The J gene is TRBJ2-3, the V gene TRBV3-1 (or the pseudogene TRBV3-2), with 8 bases that match TRBD1. The junction had 8 bases not matched to a gene; V was cut back by 1 base and J by 5 bases. Germline V lookup: CDR1 LGHDT, CDR2 YNNKEL (reference sequence). The CDR3 totals 16 residues. The DNA for the CDR3 is TGTGCCAGCAGCCAAGGCGGTCAGGGGGCTGGAGATACGCAGTATTTT. It specifies CASSQGGQGAGDTQYF.

CDR3 in DNA: TGTGCCAGCAGCTTGGAGGTAACGGGATCTGGAAACACCATATATTTT. Its protein product is CASSLEVTGSGNTIYF. The chain recombines TRBV5-4 with TRBJ1-3; no firm D call. This CDR3 region has 16 residues. CDR1 and CDR2 (germline): SGHNT, YYREEE (reference sequence). V dropped 0 bases and J dropped 1 base, with 11 bases sitting between them.

The CDR3 region has the DNA TGTGCCAGCAGCATAGTGGGTAGCGGGGAGGGGACCGGGGAGCTGTTTTTT. As protein: CASSIVGSGEGTGELFF. The chain employs TRBV7-8 and TRBJ2-2; 8 nucleotides line up with TRBD2. The junction had 13 bases not matched to a gene; V was cut back by 5 bases and J by 5 bases. The CDR3 totals 17 residues. The germline CDR1 and CDR2 sequences are SGHVS and FQNEAQ.

The gene calls are TRBV6-5 and TRBJ1-1; no firm D call. The CDR3 contains 13 residues. V lost 8 bases to trimming and J lost 3 bases, with 13 bases between them. The germline V gene has CDR1 MNHEY and CDR2 SVGAGI. The CDR3: CASRRPWDTEAFF. The CDR3 nucleotides read TGTGCCAGCCGCCGCCCGTGGGACACTGAAGCTTTCTTT.

This clone was recorded only once. The rearrangement links TRBV19 to TRBJ2-5; D ambiguous. This CDR3 has 14 amino acids. Looked up from germline, CDR1 is LNHDA and CDR2 is SQIVND (reference sequence). Trimming took 3 bases from V and 4 from J, leaving 12 bases between them. The CDR3 DNA follows: TGTGCCAGTAGTATCTCCAAAAACGGAGAGACCCAGTACTTC. Translating it yields CASSISKNGETQYF. The whole variable domain, filled in from reference TRBV19 and TRBJ2-5, reads DGGITQSPKYLFRKEGQNVTLSCEQNLNHDAMYWYRQDPGQGLRLIYYSQIVNDFQKGDIAEGYSVSREKKESFPLTVTSAQKNPTAFYLCASSISKNGETQYFGPGTRLLVL.

The rearrangement links TRBV6-5 to TRBJ2-6, with D hard to call. V dropped 0 bases and J dropped 0 bases, with 6 bases sitting between them. The V gene's germline CDR1 is MNHEY and CDR2 SVGAGI. There are 16 residues in the CDR3. CDR3 DNA sequence: TGTGCCAGCAGTTACTCGAGAGGCTCTGGGGCCAACGTCCTGACTTTC. Amino acid sequence: CASSYSRGSGANVLTF.

The rearrangement uses TRBV11-2 and TRBJ2-7; D not certain. CDR3 size: 16 residues. From germline, CDR1 is SGHAT and CDR2 FQNNGV. Trimming pared 0 bases from V and 3 bases from J, leaving 15 bases between. The CDR3 region has the DNA TGTGCCAGCAGCTTAGATGGGGTCGGCACCCGCTACGAGCAGTACTTC. Translated: CASSLDGVGTRYEQYF.

The chain recombines TRBV5-4 with TRBJ2-7; tentatively, D is TRBD1 (6 bases). This CDR3 spans 14 amino acids. The germline CDR1 and CDR2 sequences are SGHNT and YYREEE (reference sequence). Trimming left V 3 bases short and J 0 bases short, with 10 bases between. The CDR3 sequence is CASSWAGVSYEQYF. The CDR3 DNA is TGTGCCAGCAGCTGGGCAGGGGTCTCCTACGAGCAGTACTTC.